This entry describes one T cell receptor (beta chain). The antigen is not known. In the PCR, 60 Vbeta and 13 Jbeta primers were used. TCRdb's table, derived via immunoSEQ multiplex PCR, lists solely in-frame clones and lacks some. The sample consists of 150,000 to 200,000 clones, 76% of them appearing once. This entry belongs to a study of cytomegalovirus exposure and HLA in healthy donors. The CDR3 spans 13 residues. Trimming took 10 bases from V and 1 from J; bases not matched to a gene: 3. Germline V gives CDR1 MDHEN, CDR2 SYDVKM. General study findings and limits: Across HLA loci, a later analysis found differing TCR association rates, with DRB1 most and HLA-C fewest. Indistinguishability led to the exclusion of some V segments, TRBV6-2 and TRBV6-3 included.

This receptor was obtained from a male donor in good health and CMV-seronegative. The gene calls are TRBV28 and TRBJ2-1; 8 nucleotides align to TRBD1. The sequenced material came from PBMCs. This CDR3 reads CATRQGSYNEQFF. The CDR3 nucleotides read TGTGCCACCAGACAGGGGTCCTACAATGAGCAGTTCTTC.